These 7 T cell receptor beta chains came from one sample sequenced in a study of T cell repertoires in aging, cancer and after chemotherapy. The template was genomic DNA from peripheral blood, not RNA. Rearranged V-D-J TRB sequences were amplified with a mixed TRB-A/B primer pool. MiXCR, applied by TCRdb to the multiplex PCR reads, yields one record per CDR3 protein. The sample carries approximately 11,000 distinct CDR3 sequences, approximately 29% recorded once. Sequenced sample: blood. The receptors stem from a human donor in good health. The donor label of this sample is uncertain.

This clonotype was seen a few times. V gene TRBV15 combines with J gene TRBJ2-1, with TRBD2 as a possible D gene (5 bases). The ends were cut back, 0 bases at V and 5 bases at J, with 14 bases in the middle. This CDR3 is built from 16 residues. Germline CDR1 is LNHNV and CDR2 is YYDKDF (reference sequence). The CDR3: CATSRDLPRGNNEQFF. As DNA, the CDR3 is TGTGCCACCAGCAGAGACCTACCGCGAGGGAACAATGAGCAGTTCTTC.

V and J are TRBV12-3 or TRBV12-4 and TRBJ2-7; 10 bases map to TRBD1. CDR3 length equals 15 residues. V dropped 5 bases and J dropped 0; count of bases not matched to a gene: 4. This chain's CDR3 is CASSPDRGSSYEQYF. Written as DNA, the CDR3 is TGTGCCAGCAGTCCGGACAGGGGGAGCTCCTACGAGCAGTACTTC.

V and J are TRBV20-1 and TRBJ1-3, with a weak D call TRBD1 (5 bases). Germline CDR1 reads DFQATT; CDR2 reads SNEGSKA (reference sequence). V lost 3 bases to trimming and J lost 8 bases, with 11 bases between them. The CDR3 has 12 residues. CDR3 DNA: TGCAGTGCTAGTAGGGGAAGGGACACCATATATTTT. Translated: CSASRGRDTIYF.

The CDR3 coding sequence is TGCAGTGCCGGAAGCGGGAGGGGCAATGAGCAGTTCTTC. It codes for CSAGSGRGNEQFF. The chain is built from TRBV20-1 and TRBJ2-1; 10 nucleotides agree with TRBD2. The CDR3 spans 13 residues. Germline assignment: CDR1 DFQATT and CDR2 SNEGSKA (reference sequence). Trimming cost V 6 bases and J 6 bases; bases outside gene matches: 5.

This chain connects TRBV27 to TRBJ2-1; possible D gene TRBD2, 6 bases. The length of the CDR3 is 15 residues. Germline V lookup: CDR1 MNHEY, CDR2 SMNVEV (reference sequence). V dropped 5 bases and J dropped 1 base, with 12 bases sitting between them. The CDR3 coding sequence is TGTGCCAGCAGTGCTCTCGCGGGGTCCTACAATGAGCAGTTCTTC. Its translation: CASSALAGSYNEQFF.

CDR3 amino acids: CASSPSDSLSSYEQYF. In nucleotides, the CDR3 is TGTGCCAGCAGTCCCTCCGACTCCCTCAGCTCCTACGAGCAGTACTTC. The chain combines TRBV6-2 or TRBV6-3 with TRBJ2-7; D is unresolved. V was shortened by 5 bases and J by 0 bases, with 17 bases between the two germline ends. Per germline, CDR1 MNHEY and CDR2 SVGEGT. The CDR3 length is 16 residues.

CDR3 sequence (DNA): TGCGCCAGCAGCTCGCGCGGACTAGCGGGGGGTCTGAGCACAGATACGCAGTATTTT. Translated, it gives CASSSRGLAGGLSTDTQYF. The chain uses TRBV5-1 and TRBJ2-3; 14 nucleotides agree with TRBD2. The CDR3 is 19 residues long. V trimming: 3 bases; J trimming: 0 bases; junction bases outside the gene matches: 9. Germline CDR1 and CDR2: SGHRS and YFSETQ.